Below, one T cell receptor (beta chain) is given with its context. Sequenced by immunoSEQ multiplex PCR; TCRdb stores in-frame clones only, minus some. The repertoire consists of 350,000 to 400,000 clones, with about 85% occurring once and the leading ten covering 3.5%. The entry originates in a study of Ad26.COV2.S vaccination and SARS-CoV-2 variants. Noted treatment: approximately 18 received Ad26.COV2.S at low or high dose, single or two shots; several received placebo; per-sample allocation not given. Sampling occurred on day 63 after the first vaccine or placebo injection. This CDR3 contains 13 residues. Germline values: CDR1 MGHRA, CDR2 YSYEKL. Trimming took 1 base from V and 8 from J, leaving 11 bases between them.

This sequence originates from a person between 18 and 65 years old who received the Ad26.COV2.S COVID-19 vaccine or a placebo. The input for sequencing was peripheral blood, taken in a trial of Ad26.COV2.S vaccine versus placebo. The genes are TRBV4-1 and TRBJ1-2; no reliable D call. The CDR3 sequence: CASSQVFPAGYTF. As DNA, the CDR3 is TGCGCCAGCAGCCAAGTATTCCCTGCGGGCTACACCTTC.